The 7 T cell receptor beta chains reported below all come from one sample, sequenced in a study of vaccination effects on CD4 cells after COVID-19. Their antigens are not known. TCRdb's copy holds only in-frame clones and misses some; the assay was immunoSEQ multiplex PCR. The data hold 35,000 to 40,000 clones, with 70% to 85% observed a single time. Antigen-specific CD4+ T cells were expanded with viral peptide pools in the ViraFEST assay before sequencing. CD4+ T cells were isolated after around 10 days of culture. All study participants received two doses of BNT162b2 or mRNA-1273 vaccine. The sequencing here drew on CD4+ T cells from PBMCs cultured with HCoV-NL63 spike peptides, taken after COVID-19 vaccination. The receptors here all came from a human donor who received a COVID-19 vaccine. Some clones in this sample may be carry-over from other donors' samples.

The chain is built from TRBV7-9 and TRBJ2-7; unclear D gene. Germline-derived CDR1 and CDR2 are SEHNR and FQNEAQ (reference sequence). V was pared by 0 bases and J by 0 bases, with 18 bases between. The length of the CDR3 is 18 residues. Here the CDR3 DNA reads TGTGCCAGCAGCTTAGCTACCCCAACCGATAAAAGCTCCTACGAGCAGTACGTC. Protein: CASSLATPTDKSSYEQYV.

This clone was observed a few times. V is TRBV5-1 and J is TRBJ2-1, with 7 bases that match TRBD1. J gave up 6 bases and V 4 bases, and 7 bases lay outside the gene matches. There are 14 residues in the CDR3. Per germline, CDR1 SGHRS and CDR2 YFSETQ. This CDR3 reads CASSDRQGGNEQFF. The CDR3 nucleotides are TGCGCCAGCAGCGACAGACAGGGTGGCAATGAGCAGTTCTTC.

V and J are TRBV21-1 and TRBJ1-2. TRBV21-1 is noted as a pseudogene. The CDR3 is 12 amino acids. This chain's CDR3 is CASSRGNYGYTF. DNA of the CDR3: TGTGCCAGCAGCCGGGGAAACTATGGCTACACCTTC.

The CDR3, as DNA: TGTGCCAGCAGTCGGACACTGACTGAAGCTTTCTTT. It translates to CASSRTLTEAFF. The chain uses TRBV12-3 or TRBV12-4 and TRBJ1-1; a weak D match, TRBD1 (5 bases). The CDR3 has 12 amino acids. V was trimmed by 5 bases and J by 5 bases, leaving 9 bases between them.

This clone was recorded once. The V and J genes are TRBV5-1 and TRBJ2-5; TRBD2 aligns across 10 bases. V trimming: 4 bases; J trimming: 5 bases; junction bases outside the gene matches: 2. The CDR3 has 13 amino acids. CDR1 is SGHRS and CDR2 is YFSETQ in the germline V gene. The CDR3: CASSPAGGETQYF. The CDR3 region has the DNA TGCGCCAGCAGCCCAGCGGGGGGGGAGACCCAGTACTTC.

The V call is TRBV19, the J call TRBJ1-5; D uncertain. The CDR3 sequence is 15 residues long. The V gene lost 5 bases and the J gene lost 0 bases, with 11 bases spanning the gap. From germline, CDR1 is LNHDA and CDR2 SQIVND (reference sequence). The CDR3 region has the DNA TGTGCCAGTAGTCCCCCGAGAGGTAGCAATCAGCCCCAGCATTTT. The encoded protein is CASSPPRGSNQPQHF.

DNA for the CDR3: TGTGCCAGCAGCTTAGACAGGGGATCTGAAGCTTTCTTT. This translates into CASSLDRGSEAFF. The genes are TRBV7-9 and TRBJ1-1; 7 bases agree with TRBD1. Germline V gives CDR1 SEHNR, CDR2 FQNEAQ (reference sequence). J gave up 6 bases and V 1 base, and 2 bases lay outside the gene matches. The CDR3 runs to 13 residues.